This T cell receptor (beta chain) was documented in a study of T cell responses to AZD1222 COVID-19 vaccine. Points from the study as a whole: Donors skewed white British and female; clonal diversity was possibly underestimated.

Assay used: immunoSEQ multiplex PCR; TCRdb lists only in-frame clones, some missing. The data hold roughly 35,000 clones, with about nine tenths observed a single time. V shed 3 bases and J shed 2 bases, with 15 bases lying between them. CDR3 length: 15 amino acids. Germline assignment: CDR1 SGDLS and CDR2 YYNGEE. This clone has only a few counts. Antigen unknown. The TCR was taken from an adult who received the AZD1222 COVID-19 vaccine. The specimen was peripheral blood, collected 28 days after the second AZD1222 dose. The chain couples TRBV9 to TRBJ2-7; the D gene is possibly TRBD1 (6 bases). DNA of the CDR3: TGTGCCAGCAGCGAGGGGGATATAAACACCTACGAGCAGTACTTC. Residues: CASSEGDINTYEQYF.